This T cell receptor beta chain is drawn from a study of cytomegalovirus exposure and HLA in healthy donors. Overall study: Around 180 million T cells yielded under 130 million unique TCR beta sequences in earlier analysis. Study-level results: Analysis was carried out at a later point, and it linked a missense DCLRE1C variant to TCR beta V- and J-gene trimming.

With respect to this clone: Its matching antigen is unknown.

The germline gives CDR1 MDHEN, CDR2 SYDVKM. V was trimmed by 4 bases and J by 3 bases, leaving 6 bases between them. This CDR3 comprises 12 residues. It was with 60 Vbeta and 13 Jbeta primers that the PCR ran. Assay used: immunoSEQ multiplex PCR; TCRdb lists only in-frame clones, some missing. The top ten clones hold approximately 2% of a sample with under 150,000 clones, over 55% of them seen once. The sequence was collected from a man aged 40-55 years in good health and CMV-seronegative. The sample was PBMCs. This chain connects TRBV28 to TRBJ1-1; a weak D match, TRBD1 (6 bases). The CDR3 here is CASSYRDTEAFF. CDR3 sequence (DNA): TGTGCCAGCAGTTACAGGGACACTGAAGCTTTCTTT.